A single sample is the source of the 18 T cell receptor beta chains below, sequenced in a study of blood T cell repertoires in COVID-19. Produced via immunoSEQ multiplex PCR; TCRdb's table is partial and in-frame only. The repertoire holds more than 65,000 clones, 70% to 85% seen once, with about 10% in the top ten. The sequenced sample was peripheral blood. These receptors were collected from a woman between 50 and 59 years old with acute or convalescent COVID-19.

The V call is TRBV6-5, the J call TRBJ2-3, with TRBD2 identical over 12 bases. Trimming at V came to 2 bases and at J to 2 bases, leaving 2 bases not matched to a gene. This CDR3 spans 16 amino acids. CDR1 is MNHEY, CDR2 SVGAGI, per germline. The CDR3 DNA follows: TGTGCCAGCAGTTACGGACTAGCGGGGCACACAGATACGCAGTATTTT. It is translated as CASSYGLAGHTDTQYF.

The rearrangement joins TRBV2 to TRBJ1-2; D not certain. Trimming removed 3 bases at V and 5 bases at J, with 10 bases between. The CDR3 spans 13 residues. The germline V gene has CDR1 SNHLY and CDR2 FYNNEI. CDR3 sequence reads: CASSDAAGYGYTF. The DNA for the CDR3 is TGTGCCAGCAGTGACGCCGCGGGGTATGGCTACACCTTC.

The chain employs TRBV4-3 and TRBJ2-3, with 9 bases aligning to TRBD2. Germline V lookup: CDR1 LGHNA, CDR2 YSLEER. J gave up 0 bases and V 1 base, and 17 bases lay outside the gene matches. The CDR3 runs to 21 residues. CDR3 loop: CASSQAFTSLQAGGSTDTQYF. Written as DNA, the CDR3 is TGCGCCAGCAGCCAAGCGTTTACTTCCTTACAGGCGGGAGGGAGCACAGATACGCAGTATTTT.

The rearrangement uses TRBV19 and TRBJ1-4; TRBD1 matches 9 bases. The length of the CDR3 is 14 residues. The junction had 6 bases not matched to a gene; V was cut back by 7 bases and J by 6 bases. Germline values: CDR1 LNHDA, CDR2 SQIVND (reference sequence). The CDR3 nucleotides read TGTGCCAGTAAGAAACAGGGGGCGTATGAAAAACTGTTTTTT. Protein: CASKKQGAYEKLFF.

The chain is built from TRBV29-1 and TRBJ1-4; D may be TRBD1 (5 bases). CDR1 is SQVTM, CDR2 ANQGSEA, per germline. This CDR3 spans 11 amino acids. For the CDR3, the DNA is TGCGGGGGGGGTTATGATGAAAAACTGTTTTTT. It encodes CGGGYDEKLFF.

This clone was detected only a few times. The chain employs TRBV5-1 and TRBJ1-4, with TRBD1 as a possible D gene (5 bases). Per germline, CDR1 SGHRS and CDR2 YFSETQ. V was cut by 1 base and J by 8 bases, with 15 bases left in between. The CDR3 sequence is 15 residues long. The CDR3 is CASSLMGGFEEKLFF. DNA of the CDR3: TGCGCCAGCAGCTTGATGGGGGGGTTCGAAGAAAAACTGTTTTTT.

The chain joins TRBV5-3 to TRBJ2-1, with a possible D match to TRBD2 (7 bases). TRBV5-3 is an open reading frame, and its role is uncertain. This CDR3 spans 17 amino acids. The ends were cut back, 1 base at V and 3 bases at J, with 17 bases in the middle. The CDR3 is CARSLNPWGGDYNEQFF. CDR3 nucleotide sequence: TGTGCCAGAAGCTTGAACCCTTGGGGGGGCGACTACAATGAGCAGTTCTTC.

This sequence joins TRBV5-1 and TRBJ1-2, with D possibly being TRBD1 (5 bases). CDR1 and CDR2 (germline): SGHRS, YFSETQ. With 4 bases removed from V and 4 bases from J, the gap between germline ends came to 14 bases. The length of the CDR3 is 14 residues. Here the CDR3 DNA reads TGCGCCAGCAGCCCGGAGGGTGGGGGCTATGGCTACACCTTC. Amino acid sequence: CASSPEGGGYGYTF. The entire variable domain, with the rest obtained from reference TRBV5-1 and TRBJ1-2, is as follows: KAGVTQTPRYLIKTRGQQVTLSCSPISGHRSVSWYQQTPGQGLQFLFEYFSETQRNKGNFPGRFSGRQFSNSRSEMNVSTLELGDSALYLCASSPEGGGYGYTFGSGTRLTVV.

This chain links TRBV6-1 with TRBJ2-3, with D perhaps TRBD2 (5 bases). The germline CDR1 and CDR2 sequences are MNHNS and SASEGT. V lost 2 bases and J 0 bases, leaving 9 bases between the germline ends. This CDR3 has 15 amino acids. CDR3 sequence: CASSERGTSTDTQYF. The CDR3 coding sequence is TGTGCCAGCAGTGAACGGGGTACTAGCACAGATACGCAGTATTTT.

This chain's CDR3 is CASGAGTGNSRNTGELFF. The CDR3 nucleotides are TGTGCTAGTGGGGCCGGGACAGGGAACTCAAGGAACACCGGGGAGCTGTTTTTT. J is TRBJ2-2 and V is TRBV12-5, with 9 bases lining up with TRBD1. The J segment lost 1 base and the V segment lost 6 bases, leaving 12 bases of the junction unmatched. This CDR3 spans 18 amino acids. CDR1 is LGHNT and CDR2 is FRNRAP in the germline V gene.

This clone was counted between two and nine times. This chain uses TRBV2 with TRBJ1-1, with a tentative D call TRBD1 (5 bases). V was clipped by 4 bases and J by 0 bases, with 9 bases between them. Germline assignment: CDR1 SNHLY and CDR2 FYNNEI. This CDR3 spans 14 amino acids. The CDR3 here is CASSVAGMNTEAFF. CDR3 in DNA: TGTGCCAGCAGTGTGGCAGGGATGAACACTGAAGCTTTCTTT. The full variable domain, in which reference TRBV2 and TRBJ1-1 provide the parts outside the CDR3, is EPEVTQTPSHQVTQMGQEVILRCVPISNHLYFYWYRQILGQKVEFLVSFYNNEISEKSEIFDDQFSVERPDGSNFTLKIRSTKLEDSAMYFCASSVAGMNTEAFFGQGTRLTVV.

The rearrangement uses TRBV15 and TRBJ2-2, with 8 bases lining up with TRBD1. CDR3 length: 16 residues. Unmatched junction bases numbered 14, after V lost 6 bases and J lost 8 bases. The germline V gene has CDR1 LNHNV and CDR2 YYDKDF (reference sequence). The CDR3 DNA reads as TGTGCCACCAGTACCGGACAGGGTGTGGGTTTGGGGGAGCTGTTTTTT. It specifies CATSTGQGVGLGELFF.

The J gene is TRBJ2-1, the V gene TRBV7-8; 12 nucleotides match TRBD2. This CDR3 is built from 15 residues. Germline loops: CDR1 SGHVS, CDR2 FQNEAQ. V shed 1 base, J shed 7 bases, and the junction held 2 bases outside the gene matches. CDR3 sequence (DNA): TGTGCCAGCAGCTTAGTGCTAGCGGGAGGGAATGAGCAGTTCTTC. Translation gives CASSLVLAGGNEQFF.

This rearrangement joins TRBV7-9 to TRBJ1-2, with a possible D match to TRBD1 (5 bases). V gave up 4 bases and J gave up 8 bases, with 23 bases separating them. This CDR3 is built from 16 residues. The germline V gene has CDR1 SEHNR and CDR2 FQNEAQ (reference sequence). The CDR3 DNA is TGTGCCAGCAGCTCGAACAGGAACTTAAATCTCTACGGCTACACCTTC. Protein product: CASSSNRNLNLYGYTF.

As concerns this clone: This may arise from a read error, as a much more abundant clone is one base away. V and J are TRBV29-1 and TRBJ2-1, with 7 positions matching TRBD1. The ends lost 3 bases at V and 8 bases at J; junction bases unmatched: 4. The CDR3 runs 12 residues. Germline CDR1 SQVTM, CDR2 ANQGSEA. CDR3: CSVENRGDEQFF. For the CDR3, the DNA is TGCAGCGTTGAGAACAGGGGCGATGAGCAGTTCTTC.

Here the CDR3 reads CASSQASGGVGELFF. The CDR3 DNA is TGTGCCAGCAGCCAAGCGAGCGGGGGAGTCGGGGAGCTGTTTTTT. This rearrangement joins TRBV3-1 (or the pseudogene TRBV3-2) to TRBJ2-2; TRBD2 agrees at 8 bases. After removal of 1 base from V and 7 bases from J, the junction contained 5 bases not matched to a gene. Per the germline V gene, CDR1 is LGHDT and CDR2 is YNNKEL (reference sequence). The CDR3 has 15 amino acids.

The CDR3 DNA sequence: TGTGCCAGCAGCTTGGGACAGGGGGCGTCTAACTATGGCTACACCTTC. Protein: CASSLGQGASNYGYTF. The chain has TRBV7-9 and TRBJ1-2; TRBD1 matches at 12 bases. CDR3 length equals 16 residues. Germline V gene data show CDR1 as SEHNR and CDR2 as FQNEAQ (reference sequence). V was clipped by 3 bases and J by 0 bases; unmatched bases: 2. The complete variable domain, with remaining parts taken from reference TRBV7-9 and TRBJ1-2, reads DTGVSQNPRHKITKRGQNVTFRCDPISEHNRLYWYRQTLGQGPEFLTYFQNEAQLEKSRLLSDRFSAERPKGSFSTLEIQRTEQGDSAMYLCASSLGQGASNYGYTFGSGTRLTVV.

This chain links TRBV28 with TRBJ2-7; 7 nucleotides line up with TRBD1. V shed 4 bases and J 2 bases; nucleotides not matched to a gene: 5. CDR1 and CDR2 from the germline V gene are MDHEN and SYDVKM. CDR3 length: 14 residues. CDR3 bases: TGTGCCAGCAGTTCCCAGGGACAGACCTACGAGCAGTACTTC. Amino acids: CASSSQGQTYEQYF.